This TCR beta chain was observed in a study of early T cells in non-severe SARS-CoV-2 infection. In germline, CDR1 is SGHRS, CDR2 YFSETQ. The V gene lost 0 bases and the J gene lost 2 bases, with 8 bases spanning the gap. The CDR3 contains 14 residues. TCRdb itself ran the 5' RACE reads through MiXCR, one entry per CDR3 protein. The sample contains more than 20,000 distinct CDR3 sequences, about 4.2% of which appear only once. Study-wide points: VDJdb matching favored anti-spike CD8 responses, missing private and CD4 specificities.

This clonotype was seen repeatedly, ten times or more. The antigen remains unidentified. This chain connects TRBV5-1 to TRBJ2-5; D unresolved. Sequenced material: whole blood. The origin of this receptor is an adult who was a healthcare worker with PCR-confirmed SARS-CoV-2 infection or an uninfected control (not recorded which). Written as DNA, the CDR3 is TGCGCCAGCAGCTTGGCTGGGCCTCAAGAGACCCAGTACTTC. This codes for CASSLAGPQETQYF.